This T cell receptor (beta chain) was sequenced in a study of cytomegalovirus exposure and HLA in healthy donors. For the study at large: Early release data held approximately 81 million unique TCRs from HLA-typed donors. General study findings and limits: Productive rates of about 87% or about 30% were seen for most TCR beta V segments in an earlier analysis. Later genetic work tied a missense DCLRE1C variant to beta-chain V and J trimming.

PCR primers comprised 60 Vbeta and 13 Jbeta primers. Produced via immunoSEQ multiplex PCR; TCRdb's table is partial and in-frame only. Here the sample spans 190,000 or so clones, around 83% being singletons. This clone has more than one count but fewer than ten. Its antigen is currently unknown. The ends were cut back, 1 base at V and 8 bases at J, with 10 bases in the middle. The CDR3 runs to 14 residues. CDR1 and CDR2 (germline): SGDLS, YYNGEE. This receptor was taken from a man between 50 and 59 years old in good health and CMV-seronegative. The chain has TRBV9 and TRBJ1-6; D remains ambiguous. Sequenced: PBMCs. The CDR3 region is CASSVRGGHSPLHF. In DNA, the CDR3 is TGTGCCAGCAGCGTACGGGGAGGACATTCACCCCTCCACTTT.